The clone carrying this TCR beta chain was seen only a few times. Its antigen is still unknown. The V gene end was trimmed by 6 bases and the J gene end by 3 bases; junction bases not matched to a gene: 4. Germline V CDR1 and CDR2: SGHVS, FNYEAQ. CDR3 length: 14 residues. The sample is drawn from a study of OX40 agonist ivuxolimab in advanced cancers. TCRdb's table, derived via immunoSEQ multiplex PCR, lists solely in-frame clones and lacks some. The data hold some 17,000 clones, with roughly 75% observed a single time. Study-wide results and caveats: The authors did not determine the antigen specificity of the expanded peripheral T cells. Among the least clonally expanded were partial responders at 0.1-3.0 mg/kg.

This specimen consisted of CD4+ or CD8+ T cells sorted from blood, obtained in a trial of the OX40 agonist ivuxolimab. The chain has TRBV7-6 and TRBJ2-2; 7 bases match TRBD1. The receptor was isolated from an adult with an advanced solid tumor such as melanoma, head and neck, liver or kidney cancer. CDR3 residues: CASSSGTDTGELFF. Written as DNA, the CDR3 is TGTGCCAGCAGTTCCGGGACAGACACCGGGGAGCTGTTTTTT.